One T cell receptor beta chain is described in this entry. Its antigen is unidentified. Sequencing used immunoSEQ multiplex PCR; TCRdb keeps in-frame clones, though not all of them. The sample consists of about 15,000 clones, approximately 87% of them appearing once. V gave up 5 bases and J gave up 6 bases, with 13 bases separating them. Germline V CDR1 and CDR2: MNHEY, SVGAGI. The CDR3 runs to 13 residues. The data were taken from a study of OX40 agonist ivuxolimab in advanced cancers. About the study: Enrolled patients in dose escalation had cancers that were hepatocellular carcinoma, melanoma, renal cell or head and neck cancer. General study findings and limits: At 0.1 to 3.0 mg/kg, CD4+ and CD8+ blood T cells expanded clonally by week 6. Those patients achieving a partial response at 0.1-3.0 mg/kg showed among the lowest clonal expansion.

The J gene is TRBJ2-5, the V gene TRBV6-5; D not certain. The sample consisted of CD4+ or CD8+ T cells sorted from blood, taken in a trial of the OX40 agonist ivuxolimab. The sequence derives from an adult with an advanced solid tumor such as melanoma, head and neck, liver or kidney cancer. The CDR3 DNA is TGTGCCAGCAGTCGTGGGCCGGAGAAGACCCAGTACTTC. This codes for CASSRGPEKTQYF.